The next 9 T cell receptor beta chains were all read from a single sample in a study of blood T cell repertoires in COVID-19 (dated by TCRdb to the early 2020s). The library was prepared using the immunoSEQ multiplex PCR assay. TCRdb stores this immuneACCESS table with in-frame sequences only. Part of the clones is absent; in the studies checked, under half of the shortfall reflects unresolved V genes, and no reason is known for the rest. In all, the sample holds 270,000 or so clones, and 85% to 90% of those were seen once. The ten most abundant clones make up approximately 2.3% of the sample. The specimen sequenced was peripheral blood. These TCRs come from a woman aged 55-70 years with COVID-19, enrolled during active disease.

This chain links TRBV19 with TRBJ2-3, with 7 nucleotides matching TRBD2. This CDR3 region has 15 residues. The germline V gene has CDR1 LNHDA and CDR2 SQIVND (reference sequence). The V segment lost 5 bases and the J segment 4 bases; nucleotides outside the gene matches: 9. The CDR3 DNA sequence: TGTGCCAGTAGTTCCCGGACTAGGGGAGCAGATACGCAGTATTTT. It codes for CASSSRTRGADTQYF. The whole variable domain, remainder taken from reference TRBV19 and TRBJ2-3, is DGGITQSPKYLFRKEGQNVTLSCEQNLNHDAMYWYRQDPGQGLRLIYYSQIVNDFQKGDIAEGYSVSREKKESFPLTVTSAQKNPTAFYLCASSSRTRGADTQYFGPGTRLTVL.

The chain recombines TRBV10-3 with TRBJ2-7; 8 bases line up with TRBD2. In germline, CDR1 is ENHRY, CDR2 SYGVKD. The CDR3 contains 12 residues. V shed 6 bases, J shed 7 bases, and the junction held 5 bases outside the gene matches. CDR3 residues: CAISGLAREQYF. The CDR3 region has the DNA TGTGCCATCAGCGGACTAGCCCGGGAGCAGTACTTC.

This rearrangement joins TRBV6-2 or TRBV6-3 to TRBJ1-5; no clear D gene. Trimming pared 2 bases from V and 1 base from J, leaving 9 bases between. The CDR3 has 15 amino acids. Germline values: CDR1 MNHEY, CDR2 SVGEGT. This CDR3 is CASSYGSTSNQPQHF. The CDR3 nucleotides are TGTGCCAGCAGTTACGGGAGTACGAGCAATCAGCCCCAGCATTTT.

The chain employs TRBV4-3 and TRBJ2-7; the D gene is possibly TRBD1 (6 bases). Germline V lookup: CDR1 LGHNA, CDR2 YSLEER. The CDR3 totals 16 residues. V was shortened by 0 bases and J by 3 bases, with 15 bases between the two germline ends. CDR3 sequence reads: CASSQDSQGLLYEQYF. CDR3 sequence (DNA): TGCGCCAGCAGCCAAGATTCCCAGGGGCTGCTCTACGAGCAGTACTTC.

V is TRBV5-8 and J is TRBJ1-1; D gene uncertain. Germline V CDR1 and CDR2: SGHTS, YDEGEE. V lost 2 bases and J lost 1, with 12 bases in between. The CDR3 has 15 residues. The CDR3 DNA follows: TGTGCCAGCAGCTTCGGTCCGAGGCCGAACACTGAAGCTTTCTTT. The encoded protein is CASSFGPRPNTEAFF.

The chain recombines TRBV30 with TRBJ1-2, with TRBD1 matching over 10 bases. The CDR3 has 15 amino acids. V dropped 5 bases and J dropped 1; count of bases not matched to a gene: 7. The germline CDR1 and CDR2 sequences are GTSNPN and SVGIG (reference sequence). The CDR3 sequence is CAWASGTGVNYGYTF. In DNA form, the CDR3 reads TGTGCCTGGGCGAGCGGGACAGGGGTTAACTATGGCTACACCTTC.

The chain is built from TRBV9 and TRBJ2-2; D uncertain. The CDR3 extends over 12 amino acids. Germline-derived CDR1 and CDR2 are SGDLS and YYNGEE. The V gene lost 4 bases and the J gene lost 2 bases, with 3 bases spanning the gap. The CDR3 region is CASSPNTGELFF. Written as DNA, the CDR3 is TGTGCCAGCAGCCCAAACACCGGGGAGCTGTTTTTT.

CDR3 in amino acids: CASSVTGTGERYTF. CDR3 in DNA: TGTGCCAGCAGCGTCACCGGGACAGGGGAGCGCTACACCTTC. The chain is built from TRBV7-2 and TRBJ1-2; 10 nucleotides match TRBD1. The CDR3 consists of 14 residues. V was clipped by 5 bases and J by 9 bases; unmatched bases: 9. Germline V lookup: CDR1 SGHTA, CDR2 FQGNSA.

In this sample, this clone turned up once. The V call is TRBV19, the J call TRBJ1-1; D may be TRBD1 (5 bases). The CDR3 sequence is 14 residues long. Trimming cost V 1 base and J 4 bases, with 10 bases left between them. Germline CDR1 and CDR2: LNHDA and SQIVND (reference sequence). The DNA for the CDR3 is TGTGCCAGTAGTATAGTGGGGCCGGGCACTGAAGCTTTCTTT. Its protein product is CASSIVGPGTEAFF.